This TCR beta chain was captured in a study of blood T cells in healthy people across ages. Study summary: In model experiments, template switching was able to capture about one barcoded beta molecule for every two T cells that were present. Regarding the study as a whole: Per million T cells, TCR beta diversity dropped about linearly as age rose.

A note on this clonotype: The antigen is undetermined.

Trimming pared 4 bases from V and 1 base from J, leaving 14 bases between. Germline lookup yields CDR1 MNHNS and CDR2 SASEGT. CDR3 length: 16 residues. Donors ranged from about 6 to 95 years old and were healthy Caucasians in Russia. Combining a sample-barcoded 5' primer with a J-beta primer mix, a second PCR ran for 7 to 11 cycles. TCRdb analysed the 5' RACE reads with MiXCR anew, one entry per CDR3 protein. The table records about 640,000 distinct CDR3 sequences, 58% of them present only once. This receptor was taken from a man between 60 and 75 years old in good health. The V call is TRBV6-1, the J call TRBJ2-1; perhaps D is TRBD1 or TRBD2 (5 bases each). The sample was blood. The CDR3: CASSGLKGRSYNEQFF. The CDR3, as DNA: TGTGCCAGCAGTGGCCTTAAGGGACGTTCCTACAATGAGCAGTTCTTC.